Each of the 2 T cell receptor beta chains below was sequenced from the same sample in a study of T cells after yellow fever vaccination. A single record per CDR3 protein comes from TCRdb applying MiXCR to the 5' RACE reads. The table shows some 350,000 distinct CDR3 sequences, with more than 5.5% occurring only once. Sequences were derived from PBMCs, sampled 5 days after the yellow fever booster vaccination. The source is a man between 25 and 39 years old who received the YFV17D yellow fever vaccine.

This clonotype was detected ten times or more. The genes are TRBV4-2 and TRBJ2-7; D is unclear. Germline-derived CDR1 and CDR2 are LGHNA and YNFKEQ. Trimming removed 0 bases at V and 4 bases at J, with 7 bases between. The CDR3 covers 13 residues. The CDR3 sequence: CASSQDVGYEQYF. For the CDR3, the DNA is TGTGCCAGCAGCCAAGATGTTGGGTACGAGCAGTACTTC.

J is TRBJ1-2 and V is TRBV12-3 or TRBV12-4, with D possibly TRBD1 on 5 matching bases. The CDR3 sequence is 12 residues long. Trimming cost V 6 bases and J 7 bases, with 12 bases left between them. This CDR3 is CASSGRDRGYTF. The CDR3 DNA sequence: TGTGCCAGCAGCGGCCGGGACCGTGGCTACACCTTC.